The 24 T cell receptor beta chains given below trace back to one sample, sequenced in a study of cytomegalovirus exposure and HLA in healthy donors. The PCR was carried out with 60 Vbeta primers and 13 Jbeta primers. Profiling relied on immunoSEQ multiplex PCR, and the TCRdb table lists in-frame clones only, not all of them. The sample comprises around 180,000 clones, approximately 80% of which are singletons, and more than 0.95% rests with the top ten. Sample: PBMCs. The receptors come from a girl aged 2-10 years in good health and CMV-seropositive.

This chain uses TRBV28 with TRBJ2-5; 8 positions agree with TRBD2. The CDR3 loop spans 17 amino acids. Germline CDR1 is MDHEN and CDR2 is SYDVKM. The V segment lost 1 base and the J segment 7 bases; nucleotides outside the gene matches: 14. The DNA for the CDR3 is TGTGCCAGCAGTTTATTCGGACTAGCAGAGGGAGGAGGGACCCAGTACTTC. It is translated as CASSLFGLAEGGGTQYF.

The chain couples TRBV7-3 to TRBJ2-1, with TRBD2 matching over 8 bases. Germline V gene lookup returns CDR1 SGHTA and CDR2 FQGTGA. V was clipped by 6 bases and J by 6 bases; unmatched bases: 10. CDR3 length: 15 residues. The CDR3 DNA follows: TGTGCCAGCAGTAGAGGTAGCGGGGTGCTCAATGAGCAGTTCTTC. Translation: CASSRGSGVLNEQFF.

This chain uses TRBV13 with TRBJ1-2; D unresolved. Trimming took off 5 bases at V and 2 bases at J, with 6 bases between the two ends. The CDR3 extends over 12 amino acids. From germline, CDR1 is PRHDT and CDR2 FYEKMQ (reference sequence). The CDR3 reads CASSQTNYGYTF. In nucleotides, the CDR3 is TGTGCCAGCAGCCAAACAAACTATGGCTACACCTTC. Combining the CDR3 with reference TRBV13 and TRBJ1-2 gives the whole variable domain AAGVIQSPRHLIKEKRETATLKCYPIPRHDTVYWYQQGPGQDPQFLISFYEKMQSDKGSIPDRFSAQQFSDYHSELNMSSLELGDSALYFCASSQTNYGYTFGSGTRLTVV.

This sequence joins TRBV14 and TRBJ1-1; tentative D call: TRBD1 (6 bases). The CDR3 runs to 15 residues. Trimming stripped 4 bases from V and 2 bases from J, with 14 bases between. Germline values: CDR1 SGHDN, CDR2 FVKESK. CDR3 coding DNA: TGTGCCAGCAGCCCTCGCCGGACAGAAAACACTGAAGCTTTCTTT. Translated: CASSPRRTENTEAFF.

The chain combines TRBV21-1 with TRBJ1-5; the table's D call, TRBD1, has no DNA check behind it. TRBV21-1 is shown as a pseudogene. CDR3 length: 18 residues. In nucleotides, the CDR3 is TGTGCCAGCAGCAAAGTCCGAGGGACACTCCTTAGCAATCAGCCCCAGCATTTT. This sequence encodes CASSKVRGTLLSNQPQHF.

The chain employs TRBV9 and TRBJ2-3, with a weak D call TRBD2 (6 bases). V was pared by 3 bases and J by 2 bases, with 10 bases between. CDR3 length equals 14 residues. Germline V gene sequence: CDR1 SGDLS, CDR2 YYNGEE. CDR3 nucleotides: TGTGCCAGCAGCGAGGGACTTGTCACAGATACGCAGTATTTT. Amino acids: CASSEGLVTDTQYF.

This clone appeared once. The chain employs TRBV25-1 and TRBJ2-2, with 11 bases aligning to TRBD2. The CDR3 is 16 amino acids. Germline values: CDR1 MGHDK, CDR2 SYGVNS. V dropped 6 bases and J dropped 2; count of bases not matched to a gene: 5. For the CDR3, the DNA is TGTGCCAGCAGCTTCCTAGCGGGAGGTAACACCGGGGAGCTGTTTTTT. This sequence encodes CASSFLAGGNTGELFF.

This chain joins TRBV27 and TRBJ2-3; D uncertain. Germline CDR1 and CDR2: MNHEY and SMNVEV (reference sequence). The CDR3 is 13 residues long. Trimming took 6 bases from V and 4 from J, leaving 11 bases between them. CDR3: CASSLNRADTQYF. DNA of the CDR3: TGTGCCAGCAGCTTAAATCGCGCAGATACGCAGTATTTT.

CDR3 in DNA: TGTGCCAGCAAACTAGCGGGGGGGCTGGGAGATACGCAGTATTTT. Amino acids: CASKLAGGLGDTQYF. The rearrangement links TRBV6-1 to TRBJ2-3; 13 bases are shared with TRBD2. V was clipped by 7 bases and J by 5 bases; unmatched bases: 6. Germline-derived CDR1 and CDR2 are MNHNS and SASEGT. The CDR3 sequence is 15 residues long.

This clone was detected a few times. DNA for the CDR3: TGTGCCAGCAGCCTGGGGGGCAGGGTTTCAGATACGCAGTATTTT. It is translated as CASSLGGRVSDTQYF. The genes are TRBV5-4 and TRBJ2-3; D tentatively fits TRBD1 or TRBD2 (6 bases each). CDR3 length: 15 residues. Trimming removed 4 bases from V and 4 bases from J, with 16 bases in between. From germline, CDR1 is SGHNT and CDR2 YYREEE (reference sequence).

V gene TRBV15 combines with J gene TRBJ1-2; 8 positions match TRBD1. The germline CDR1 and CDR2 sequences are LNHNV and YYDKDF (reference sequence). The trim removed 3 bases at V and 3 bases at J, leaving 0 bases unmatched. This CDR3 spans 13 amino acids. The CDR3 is CATSRTGDYGYTF. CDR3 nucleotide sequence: TGTGCCACCAGCAGGACAGGGGACTATGGCTACACCTTC.

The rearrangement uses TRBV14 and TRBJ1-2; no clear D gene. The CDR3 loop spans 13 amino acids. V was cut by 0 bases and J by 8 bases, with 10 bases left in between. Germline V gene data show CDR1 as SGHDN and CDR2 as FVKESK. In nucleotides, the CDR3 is TGTGCCAGCAGCCAAGATTTGGGAGGGGGCTACACCTTC. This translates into CASSQDLGGGYTF. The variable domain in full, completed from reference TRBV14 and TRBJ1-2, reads EAGVTQFPSHSVIEKGQTVTLRCDPISGHDNLYWYRRVMGKEIKFLLHFVKESKQDESGMPNNRFLAERTGGTYSTLKVQPAELEDSGVYFCASSQDLGGGYTFGSGTRLTVV.

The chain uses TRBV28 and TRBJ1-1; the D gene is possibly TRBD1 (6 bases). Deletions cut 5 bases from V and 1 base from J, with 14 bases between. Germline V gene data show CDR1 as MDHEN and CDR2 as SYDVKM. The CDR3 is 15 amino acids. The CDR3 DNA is TGTGCCAGCAGTCTAGGGGGACATACGAACACTGAAGCTTTCTTT. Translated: CASSLGGHTNTEAFF.

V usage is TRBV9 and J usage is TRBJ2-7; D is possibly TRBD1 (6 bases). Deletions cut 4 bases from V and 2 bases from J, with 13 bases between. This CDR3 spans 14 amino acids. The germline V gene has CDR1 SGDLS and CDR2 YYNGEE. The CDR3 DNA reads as TGTGCCAGCAGCCCCTGGGACACTACCTACGAGCAGTACTTC. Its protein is CASSPWDTTYEQYF.

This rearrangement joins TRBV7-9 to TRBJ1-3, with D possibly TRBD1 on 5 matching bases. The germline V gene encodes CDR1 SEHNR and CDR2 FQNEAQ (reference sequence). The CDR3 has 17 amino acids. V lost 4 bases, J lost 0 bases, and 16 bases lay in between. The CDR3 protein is CASSSILDSHSGNTIYF. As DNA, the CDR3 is TGTGCCAGCAGCTCCATCCTAGACAGTCACTCTGGAAACACCATATATTTT.

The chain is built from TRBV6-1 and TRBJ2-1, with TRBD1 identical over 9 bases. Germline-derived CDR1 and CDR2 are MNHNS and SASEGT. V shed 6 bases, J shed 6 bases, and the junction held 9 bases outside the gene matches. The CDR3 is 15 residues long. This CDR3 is CASRFRDRESNEQFF. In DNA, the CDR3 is TGTGCCAGCAGATTCCGGGACAGGGAGAGCAATGAGCAGTTCTTC.

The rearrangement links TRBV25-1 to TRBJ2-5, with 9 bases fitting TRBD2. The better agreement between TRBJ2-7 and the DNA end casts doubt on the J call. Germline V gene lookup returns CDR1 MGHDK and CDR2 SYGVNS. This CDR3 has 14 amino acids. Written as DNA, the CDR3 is TGTGCCAGCAGTGTGACTAGCGGTTCCTACGAGCAGTACTTC. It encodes CASSVTSGSYEQYF.

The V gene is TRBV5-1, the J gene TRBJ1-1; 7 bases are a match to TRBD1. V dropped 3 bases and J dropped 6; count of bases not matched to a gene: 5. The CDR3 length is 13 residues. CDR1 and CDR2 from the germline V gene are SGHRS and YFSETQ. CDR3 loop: CASSSDRSSEAFF. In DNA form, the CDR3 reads TGCGCCAGCAGCTCGGACAGGTCCTCTGAAGCTTTCTTT.

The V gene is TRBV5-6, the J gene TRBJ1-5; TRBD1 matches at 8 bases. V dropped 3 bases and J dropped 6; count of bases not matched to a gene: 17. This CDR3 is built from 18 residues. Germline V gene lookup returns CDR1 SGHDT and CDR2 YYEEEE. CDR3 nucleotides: TGTGCCAGCAGCTCAAAGAAGCAGGGGGCCCCCGGGATTCAGCCCCAGCATTTT. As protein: CASSSKKQGAPGIQPQHF.

The CDR3: CASNDGQGAIGYTF. Written as DNA, the CDR3 is TGTGCCAGCAACGATGGACAGGGGGCGATCGGCTACACCTTC. The V call is TRBV5-6, the J call TRBJ1-2, with 11 bases identical to TRBD1. The V gene end was trimmed by 6 bases and the J gene end by 8 bases; junction bases not matched to a gene: 9. The germline V gene encodes CDR1 SGHDT and CDR2 YYEEEE. This CDR3 has 14 amino acids.

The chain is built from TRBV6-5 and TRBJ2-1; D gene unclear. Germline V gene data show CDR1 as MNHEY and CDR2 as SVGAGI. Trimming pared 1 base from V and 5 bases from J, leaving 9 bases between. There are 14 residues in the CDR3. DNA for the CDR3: TGTGCCAGCAGTTACTTACAGAACAACAATGAGCAGTTCTTC. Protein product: CASSYLQNNNEQFF.

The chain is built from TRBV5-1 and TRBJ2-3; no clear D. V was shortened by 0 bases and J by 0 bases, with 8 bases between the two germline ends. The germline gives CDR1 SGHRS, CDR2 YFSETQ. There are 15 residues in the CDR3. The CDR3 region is CASSLAAISTDTQYF. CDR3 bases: TGCGCCAGCAGCTTGGCAGCGATTAGCACAGATACGCAGTATTTT. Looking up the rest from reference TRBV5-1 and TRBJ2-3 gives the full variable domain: KAGVTQTPRYLIKTRGQQVTLSCSPISGHRSVSWYQQTPGQGLQFLFEYFSETQRNKGNFPGRFSGRQFSNSRSEMNVSTLELGDSALYLCASSLAAISTDTQYFGPGTRLTVL.

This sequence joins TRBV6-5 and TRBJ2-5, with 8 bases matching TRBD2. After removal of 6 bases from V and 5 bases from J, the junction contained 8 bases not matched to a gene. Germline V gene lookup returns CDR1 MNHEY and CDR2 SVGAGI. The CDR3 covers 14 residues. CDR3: CASRPLRGVETQYF. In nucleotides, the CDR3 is TGTGCCAGCAGGCCCCTGCGGGGGGTTGAGACCCAGTACTTC.

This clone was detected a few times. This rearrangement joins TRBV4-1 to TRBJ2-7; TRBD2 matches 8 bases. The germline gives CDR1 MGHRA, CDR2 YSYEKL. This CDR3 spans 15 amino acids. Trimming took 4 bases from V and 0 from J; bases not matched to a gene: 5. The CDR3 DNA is TGCGCCAGCAGCCTGCTCGGGGGGGGCTCCTACGAGCAGTACTTC. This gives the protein CASSLLGGGSYEQYF.